What follows are 32 T cell receptor beta chains derived from one specimen sequenced in a study of cytomegalovirus exposure and HLA in healthy donors. The PCR was carried out with 60 Vbeta primers and 13 Jbeta primers. Sequenced by immunoSEQ multiplex PCR; TCRdb stores in-frame clones only, minus some. Of more than 150,000 clones in the sample, 65% to 90% were seen once. The specimen was PBMCs. These receptors were taken from a man in his forties in good health and CMV-seropositive.

The rearrangement links TRBV28 to TRBJ2-7, with 7 nucleotides matching TRBD1. The CDR3 is made up of 13 amino acids. Germline CDR1 MDHEN, CDR2 SYDVKM. J was trimmed by 4 bases and V by 7 bases; bases with no gene match: 7. The CDR3 nucleotides read TGTGCCAGCAAAGACAGGGCCTTTTACGAGCAGTACTTC. This sequence encodes CASKDRAFYEQYF.

The CDR3 loop is CASGGYTDTQYF. For the CDR3, the DNA is TGTGCCAGCGGGGGGTACACAGATACGCAGTATTTT. The chain links TRBV27 to TRBJ2-3, with D possibly matching TRBD2 (6 bases). Trimming cost V 8 bases and J 2 bases, with 8 bases left between them. The CDR3 is made up of 12 amino acids. CDR1 MNHEY and CDR2 SMNVEV come from the germline V gene (reference sequence).

The chain has TRBV27 and TRBJ2-7, with 9 nucleotides matching TRBD1. V shed 6 bases, J shed 0 bases, and the junction held 3 bases outside the gene matches. From germline, CDR1 is MNHEY and CDR2 SMNVEV (reference sequence). The CDR3 spans 14 residues. This CDR3 is CASRPQGASYEQYF. In DNA form, the CDR3 reads TGTGCCAGCAGGCCACAGGGGGCCTCCTACGAGCAGTACTTC.

The chain joins TRBV7-3 to TRBJ2-5, with TRBD2 identical over 8 bases. The germline CDR1 and CDR2 sequences are SGHTA and FQGTGA. The CDR3 spans 15 residues. Trimming took 5 bases from V and 5 from J; bases not matched to a gene: 10. CDR3 coding DNA: TGTGCCAGCAGCCCCCGGGGTAGCGGGGAGGAGACCCAGTACTTC. This encodes CASSPRGSGEETQYF. Using reference TRBV7-3 and TRBJ2-5 for the parts outside the CDR3, the full variable domain is GAGVSQTPSNKVTEKGKYVELRCDPISGHTALYWYRQSLGQGPEFLIYFQGTGAADDSGLPNDRFFAVRPEGSVSTLKIQRTERGDSAVYLCASSPRGSGEETQYFGPGTRLLVL.

In DNA, the CDR3 is TGTGCCAGCAGCCAAGGGGCTCACAACAGGGAACCTATGAATGAGCAGTTCTTC. It encodes CASSQGAHNREPMNEQFF. The rearrangement joins TRBV14 to TRBJ2-1; D may be TRBD1 (6 bases). Looked up from germline, CDR1 is SGHDN and CDR2 is FVKESK. Trimming removed 1 base at V and 7 bases at J, with 23 bases between. This CDR3 has 18 amino acids.

The chain couples TRBV7-9 to TRBJ1-3, with no clear D. This CDR3 contains 15 residues. With 7 bases removed from V and 4 bases from J, the gap between germline ends came to 17 bases. Germline values: CDR1 SEHNR, CDR2 FQNEAQ (reference sequence). The CDR3 region has the DNA TGTGCCAGCACCCCGGGGATGCGGGAGGGAAACACCATATATTTT. This encodes CASTPGMREGNTIYF.

In its sample, this clone was seen a few times. The chain joins TRBV7-6 to TRBJ2-1; 8 bases agree with TRBD1. Looked up from germline, CDR1 is SGHVS and CDR2 is FNYEAQ. Unmatched junction bases numbered 5, after V lost 3 bases and J lost 10 bases. The CDR3 is 13 amino acids. The chain's CDR3 is CASSFLRDREQFF. DNA for the CDR3: TGTGCCAGCAGCTTTCTCCGGGACAGGGAGCAGTTCTTC.

The chain is built from TRBV19 and TRBJ2-7; possible D gene TRBD2, 7 bases. CDR1 LNHDA and CDR2 SQIVND come from the germline V gene (reference sequence). The V and J ends lost 6 bases and 8 bases respectively, with 20 bases between them. CDR3 length: 14 amino acids. CDR3 residues: CASSSRGPQEKQYF. The DNA for the CDR3 is TGTGCCAGTAGCTCGCGGGGGCCTCAGGAGAAGCAGTACTTC.

The CDR3 nucleotides read TGCGCCAGCAGCCAAGACGACGGGAATATTGGCTACACCTTC. This gives the protein CASSQDDGNIGYTF. The rearrangement links TRBV4-3 to TRBJ1-2; unclear D gene. The CDR3 is 14 amino acids. Between the trimmed V and J ends, which lost 0 bases and 7 bases, there was a span of 12 bases. Germline V gene data show CDR1 as LGHNA and CDR2 as YSLEER.

The chain uses TRBV29-1 and TRBJ2-5; D may be TRBD2 (5 bases). The CDR3 has 13 amino acids. Germline assignment: CDR1 SQVTM and CDR2 ANQGSEA. Trimming took off 6 bases at V and 4 bases at J, with 15 bases between the two ends. The CDR3 here is CSVVPNTRETQYF. CDR3 sequence (DNA): TGCAGCGTGGTACCTAATACTAGAGAGACCCAGTACTTC.

V usage is TRBV4-3 and J usage is TRBJ2-5, with 8 bases lining up with TRBD2. Trimming at V came to 1 base and at J to 5 bases, leaving 6 bases not matched to a gene. The V gene's germline CDR1 is LGHNA and CDR2 YSLEER. This CDR3 comprises 15 residues. CDR3 DNA: TGCGCCAGCAGCCAAGGCCTCGGACTAGCCGAGACCCAGTACTTC. This translates into CASSQGLGLAETQYF.

The V call is TRBV28, the J call TRBJ2-5; TRBD1 might be the D (5 bases). CDR1 and CDR2 (germline): MDHEN, SYDVKM. The germline V and J ends were trimmed by 5 bases and 6 bases, with 22 bases remaining between them. The CDR3 length is 16 residues. CDR3 protein: CASSNTGPTGSQTQYF. The CDR3 nucleotides read TGTGCCAGCAGTAACACCGGGCCTACAGGATCACAGACCCAGTACTTC.

The gene calls are TRBV18 and TRBJ2-1; the match to TRBD2 covers 13 bases. The germline CDR1 and CDR2 sequences are KGHSH and LQKENI. The V and J ends lost 3 bases and 12 bases, in that order; junction bases with no gene match: 23. The CDR3 is 20 residues long. The CDR3 protein is CASSPRYVPTSGGPSDGQFF. CDR3 nucleotide sequence: TGTGCCAGCTCACCGCGATACGTCCCGACTAGCGGGGGGCCCTCAGACGGGCAGTTCTTC.

The CDR3 DNA follows: TGTGCCAGCAGCTTGGACAGTTCCTACGAGCAGTACTTC. Protein sequence: CASSLDSSYEQYF. J is TRBJ2-7 and V is TRBV7-9; D is possibly TRBD1 (6 bases). CDR1 SEHNR and CDR2 FQNEAQ come from the germline V gene (reference sequence). V was pared by 3 bases and J by 1 base, with 7 bases between. The CDR3 loop spans 13 amino acids.

The chain has TRBV6-5 and TRBJ1-2; TRBD1 matches at 7 bases. V lost 2 bases, J lost 5 bases, and 5 bases stayed unmatched. Germline V gene lookup returns CDR1 MNHEY and CDR2 SVGAGI. The CDR3 covers 14 residues. The CDR3 is CASSYGDSLYGYTF. CDR3 sequence (DNA): TGTGCCAGCAGTTACGGGGACAGTCTTTATGGCTACACCTTC.

CDR3 sequence: CASSPERGGVDTQYF. CDR3 coding DNA: TGTGCCAGCAGCCCCGAGCGGGGGGGCGTAGATACGCAGTATTTT. The genes are TRBV7-6 and TRBJ2-3; 10 positions match TRBD2. The CDR3 is 15 amino acids. The germline CDR1 and CDR2 sequences are SGHVS and FNYEAQ. Unmatched junction bases numbered 7, after V lost 5 bases and J lost 5 bases.

The chain uses TRBV13 and TRBJ2-5, with 13 bases that match TRBD2. V shed 4 bases, J shed 2 bases, and the junction held 1 base outside the gene matches. Germline CDR1 reads PRHDT; CDR2 reads FYEKMQ (reference sequence). The CDR3 extends over 15 amino acids. The CDR3 DNA reads as TGTGCCAGCAGCTCGGGACTAGCGGGACAAGAGACCCAGTACTTC. Translating it yields CASSSGLAGQETQYF.

This clone was observed a handful of times. This chain joins TRBV9 and TRBJ1-2, with D uncertain. The V and J ends lost 3 bases and 4 bases respectively, with 7 bases between them. The CDR3 contains 12 residues. Germline V gives CDR1 SGDLS, CDR2 YYNGEE. The CDR3 loop reads CASSGYSYGYTF. The CDR3 coding sequence is TGTGCCAGCAGCGGATACAGCTATGGCTACACCTTC.

This sequence joins TRBV6-1 and TRBJ1-3; D gene unclear. CDR3 length equals 15 residues. Trimming took 3 bases from V and 0 from J, leaving 9 bases between them. Looked up from germline, CDR1 is MNHNS and CDR2 is SASEGT. The CDR3 bases are TGTGCCAGCAGTGACAGTCTCCGCTCTGGAAACACCATATATTTT. Translation: CASSDSLRSGNTIYF.

This clone was detected a few times. The chain has TRBV5-1 and TRBJ2-7, with 14 bases fitting TRBD2. Trimming cost V 2 bases and J 0 bases; bases outside gene matches: 4. CDR3 length: 17 amino acids. CDR1 and CDR2 (germline): SGHRS, YFSETQ. The CDR3 here is CASSLGTSGSRSYEQYF. For the CDR3, the DNA is TGCGCCAGCAGCTTAGGGACTAGCGGGAGCCGCTCCTACGAGCAGTACTTC. Supplemented by reference TRBV5-1 and TRBJ2-7, the full variable domain reads KAGVTQTPRYLIKTRGQQVTLSCSPISGHRSVSWYQQTPGQGLQFLFEYFSETQRNKGNFPGRFSGRQFSNSRSEMNVSTLELGDSALYLCASSLGTSGSRSYEQYFGPGTRLTVT.

The chain joins TRBV29-1 to TRBJ2-1, with D possibly matching TRBD1 (6 bases). The CDR3 spans 12 residues. V gave up 5 bases and J gave up 8 bases, with 13 bases separating them. The germline V gene encodes CDR1 SQVTM and CDR2 ANQGSEA. The CDR3 region has the DNA TGCAGCGTTCGTGTAGGGGGATATGAGCAGTTCTTC. Its protein product is CSVRVGGYEQFF.

The chain carries TRBV7-9 and TRBJ2-7, with D possibly TRBD1 on 6 matching bases. This CDR3 is built from 13 residues. V was cut by 6 bases and J by 3 bases, with 12 bases left in between. Germline CDR1 reads SEHNR; CDR2 reads FQNEAQ (reference sequence). CDR3 loop: CASRKGTNYEQYF. The CDR3 DNA reads as TGTGCCAGCAGAAAAGGGACAAACTACGAGCAGTACTTC.

This chain links TRBV18 with TRBJ2-7; TRBD1 matches at 9 bases. CDR3 size: 15 residues. CDR1 and CDR2 (germline): KGHSH, LQKENI. V shed 4 bases and J 2 bases; nucleotides not matched to a gene: 6. Here the CDR3 reads CASSQYRDRAYEQYF. The CDR3 DNA reads TGTGCCAGCTCACAGTACCGGGACAGGGCCTACGAGCAGTACTTC.

The rearrangement links TRBV19 to TRBJ2-5; the D gene is possibly TRBD1 (6 bases). In germline, CDR1 is LNHDA, CDR2 SQIVND (reference sequence). The ends were cut back, 3 bases at V and 2 bases at J, with 13 bases in the middle. The CDR3 sequence is 15 residues long. CDR3 DNA sequence: TGTGCCAGTAGTATCCCGACAGGCACTCAAGAGACCCAGTACTTC. Amino acid sequence: CASSIPTGTQETQYF.

The genes are TRBV2 and TRBJ1-5, with D perhaps matching TRBD1 (5 bases). From germline, CDR1 is SNHLY and CDR2 FYNNEI. V was cut by 2 bases and J by 4 bases, with 9 bases left in between. This CDR3 comprises 14 residues. This chain's CDR3 is CASSELKGNQPQHF. CDR3 coding DNA: TGTGCCAGCAGTGAACTCAAGGGGAATCAGCCCCAGCATTTT.

V usage is TRBV5-1 and J usage is TRBJ2-5, with a tentative D call TRBD2 (6 bases). Germline loops: CDR1 SGHRS, CDR2 YFSETQ. V gave up 4 bases and J gave up 4 bases, with 20 bases separating them. The CDR3 sequence is 16 residues long. The CDR3 coding sequence is TGCGCCAGCAGCCCGAAGGGCGGGGTAGTATCAGAGACCCAGTACTTC. Translated: CASSPKGGVVSETQYF.

This clone was counted a few times. V and J are TRBV7-9 and TRBJ1-1, with TRBD1 identical over 8 bases. Losses at the gene ends were 6 bases for V and 5 bases for J; bases not matched to a gene: 8. The germline V gene has CDR1 SEHNR and CDR2 FQNEAQ (reference sequence). The CDR3 length is 14 residues. In nucleotides, the CDR3 is TGTGCCAGCAGTAACGACAGGGGCTTGACTGAAGCTTTCTTT. Amino acids: CASSNDRGLTEAFF. The whole variable domain, filled in from reference TRBV7-9 and TRBJ1-1, reads DTGVSQNPRHKITKRGQNVTFRCDPISEHNRLYWYRQTLGQGPEFLTYFQNEAQLEKSRLLSDRFSAERPKGSFSTLEIQRTEQGDSAMYLCASSNDRGLTEAFFGQGTRLTVV.

The CDR3 nucleotides read TGCGCCAGCAGGTTCTCTAGCGGGGGGGCCCAAGAGACCCAGTACTTC. It specifies CASRFSSGGAQETQYF. The gene calls are TRBV5-1 and TRBJ2-5; 12 bases match TRBD2. Germline V CDR1 and CDR2: SGHRS, YFSETQ. The CDR3 is made up of 16 amino acids. V dropped 5 bases and J dropped 1; count of bases not matched to a gene: 6.

J is TRBJ2-5 and V is TRBV9; 7 bases line up with TRBD2. CDR3 size: 15 residues. The V and J ends lost 0 bases and 1 base, in that order; junction bases with no gene match: 3. CDR1 SGDLS and CDR2 YYNGEE come from the germline V gene. In DNA form, the CDR3 reads TGTGCCAGCAGCGTAGTGGGAGGGAGCCAAGAGACCCAGTACTTC. It encodes CASSVVGGSQETQYF.

V usage is TRBV27 and J usage is TRBJ2-3; 9 bases are shared with TRBD1. The CDR3 totals 15 residues. J lost 5 bases, V lost 4 bases, and 7 bases had no gene match. Germline-derived CDR1 and CDR2 are MNHEY and SMNVEV (reference sequence). The CDR3 nucleotides read TGTGCCAGCAGTTCGCGGACAGGGGCGGAAGATACGCAGTATTTT. The encoded protein is CASSSRTGAEDTQYF.

V usage is TRBV13 and J usage is TRBJ1-6; D perhaps matches TRBD1 (6 bases). This CDR3 is 15 amino acids long. Germline lookup yields CDR1 PRHDT and CDR2 FYEKMQ (reference sequence). The V and J ends lost 5 bases and 4 bases respectively, with 12 bases between them. Here the CDR3 reads CASSPRDIYNSPLHF. The CDR3 nucleotides are TGTGCCAGCAGCCCCCGGGACATTTATAATTCACCCCTCCACTTT.

This clone was seen a few times. For the CDR3, the DNA is TGTGCCATCAGTGAGTTTCCTAGCGGGGGGACCTCCTACGAGCAGTACTTC. Amino acids: CAISEFPSGGTSYEQYF. The J gene is TRBJ2-7, the V gene TRBV10-3; the match to TRBD2 covers 11 bases. The V segment lost 1 base and the J segment 0 bases; nucleotides outside the gene matches: 5. Germline CDR1 reads ENHRY; CDR2 reads SYGVKD. CDR3 size: 17 residues.